One and the same sample provided the 17 T cell receptor beta chains below, sequenced in a study of CXCR3-negative and CXCR3-positive naive CD8 T cells (dated by TCRdb to the late 2010s). These receptors lack a known antigen. TCRdb lists the instrument as NextSeq 550. The Human TCR Profiling Kit (MiLaboratory) was used to prepare UMI-labeled 5' RACE TRB cDNA libraries. TCRdb reprocessed the reads and lists each CDR3 protein sequence as a single entry, with no DNA. This specimen's table enumerates some 54,000 distinct CDR3 sequences. Roughly 0.5% of the sample is taken by the ten largest. Broader findings and caveats from the paper: TRB CDR3s from CXCR3-positive naive cells showed higher hydrophobicity (lower Kidera factor 4), lower energy, and higher strength and volume indices than CXCR3-negative naive cells.

Source material: naive CXCR3+ CD8+ T cells from blood. The meaning of the sample's cell subset or site label: CD45RO-CCR7+CD27+CD95- naive CD8+ T cells expressing CXCR3 (TNR3+). These receptor sequences come from a human donor in good health. Some clones in this sample may be carry-over from other donors' samples.

This chain links TRBV12-3 or TRBV12-4 with TRBJ2-4; as DNA is missing, the TRBD1 call by TCRdb cannot be tested. The CDR3 is made up of 15 amino acids. The CDR3 loop reads CASSLGGGFQNIQYF.

V usage is TRBV7-9 and J usage is TRBJ2-7; TCRdb designates TRBD1, a call that cannot be tested without DNA. This CDR3 spans 16 amino acids. CDR1 SEHNR and CDR2 FQNEAQ come from the germline V gene (reference sequence). The CDR3 sequence is CASSAEDGQAPYEQYF.

V gene TRBV7-8 combines with J gene TRBJ2-2. The CDR3 runs 13 residues. Germline-derived CDR1 and CDR2 are SGHVS and FQNEAQ. The CDR3 loop is CASSLVDTGELFF. The full variable domain, completed using reference TRBV7-8 and TRBJ2-2, is GAGVSQSPRYKVAKRGQDVALRCDPISGHVSLFWYQQALGQGPEFLTYFQNEAQLDKSGLPSDRFFAERPEGSVSTLKIQRTQQEDSAVYLCASSLVDTGELFFGEGSRLTVL.

The chain employs TRBV7-8 and TRBJ2-3; TCRdb gives TRBD2 as the D gene, but with no DNA this cannot be confirmed. CDR3 size: 15 residues. Germline CDR1 SGHVS, CDR2 FQNEAQ. CDR3 residues: CASSESGRRTDTQYF.

CDR3 sequence: CSVETSDRESTEAFF. The chain joins TRBV29-1 to TRBJ1-1; there is no DNA to check the TCRdb D call of TRBD1. CDR1 is SQVTM, CDR2 ANQGSEA, per germline. The CDR3 spans 15 residues.

The CDR3 reads CASQWRQGFDEQFF. This chain connects TRBV7-6 to TRBJ2-1; TCRdb's D call of TRBD1 is untestable without DNA. Germline CDR1 and CDR2: SGHVS and FNYEAQ. CDR3 length equals 14 residues. The variable domain in full, with the rest retrieved from reference TRBV7-6 and TRBJ2-1, is GAGVSQSPRYKVTKRGQDVALRCDPISGHVSLYWYRQALGQGPEFLTYFNYEAQQDKSGLPNDRFSAERPEGSISTLTIQRTEQRDSAMYRCASQWRQGFDEQFFGPGTRLTVL.

The rearrangement uses TRBV29-1 and TRBJ1-1. Per germline, CDR1 SQVTM and CDR2 ANQGSEA. The CDR3 is made up of 11 amino acids. The CDR3: CSVVKNTEAFF.

The chain has TRBV6-4 and TRBJ2-3; there is no DNA to check the TCRdb D call of TRBD1. Germline V gene lookup returns CDR1 MRHNA and CDR2 SNTAGT. The CDR3 is 16 amino acids. CDR3 region: CASSDSSRGPTDTQYF.

This chain links TRBV29-1 with TRBJ1-2. The CDR3 sequence is 14 residues long. In germline, CDR1 is SQVTM, CDR2 ANQGSEA. CDR3 residues: CSVAAQTDNYGYTF.

This chain connects TRBV6-5 to TRBJ2-7; as DNA is missing, the TRBD1 call by TCRdb cannot be tested. The CDR3 extends over 15 amino acids. Germline V gene lookup returns CDR1 MNHEY and CDR2 SVGAGI. The CDR3 spells CASSSGQLRSYEQYF.

The genes are TRBV27 and TRBJ2-5; absent DNA, TCRdb's TRBD1 call cannot be checked. CDR3 length equals 16 residues. CDR1 and CDR2 (germline): MNHEY, SMNVEV (reference sequence). CDR3 in amino acids: CASSQGQGWDQETQYF.

The chain is built from TRBV13 and TRBJ2-2; no DNA is available, so the TRBD1 call from TCRdb remains unchecked. CDR3 length: 19 amino acids. Germline CDR1 is PRHDT and CDR2 is FYEKMQ (reference sequence). CDR3 in amino acids: CASRPHRDSPPANTGELFF.

This chain connects TRBV9 to TRBJ2-7; TCRdb's D call of TRBD1 is untestable without DNA. From germline, CDR1 is SGDLS and CDR2 YYNGEE. CDR3 length equals 15 residues. CDR3 amino acids: CASSVDGTGSYEQYF.

The rearrangement uses TRBV6-5 and TRBJ2-7; the D gene TCRdb calls, TRBD1, cannot be checked with no DNA. This CDR3 region has 11 residues. Per the germline V gene, CDR1 is MNHEY and CDR2 is SVGAGI. The CDR3 loop is CASSPGGEQYF.

This rearrangement joins TRBV12-3 or TRBV12-4 to TRBJ1-5; TCRdb's D gene call, TRBD1, goes unchecked for lack of DNA. This CDR3 has 15 amino acids. The CDR3 spells CASSPTVGGNQPQHF.

This rearrangement joins TRBV27 to TRBJ1-1; TCRdb indicates TRBD1, and absent DNA this call remains unverified. The CDR3 sequence is 13 residues long. Germline V gene sequence: CDR1 MNHEY, CDR2 SMNVEV (reference sequence). CDR3 loop: CASRQTGNTEAFF.

V usage is TRBV10-2 and J usage is TRBJ1-1; TCRdb's D call, TRBD1, is unchecked because there is no DNA. Germline CDR1 is WSHSY and CDR2 is SAAADI. The CDR3 length is 12 residues. CDR3 region: CASRGQMGEAFF.